The following is a T cell receptor beta chain sequence with its context. Its binding antigen is unknown. Per-base quality was not reported, and no clone a single base away is much larger than it. The collaborating institutions used their own protocols to collect whole blood in K2EDTA tubes. For TCRbeta analysis, collaborators shipped samples in one of three forms: frozen whole blood, isolated PBMCs, or DNA extracted from either of those sample types. TCRbeta CDR3 regions were amplified from genomic DNA using the immunoSEQ Assay, a bias-controlled multiplex PCR. Processing in the source paper ran as follows. Nucleated cell counts per sample were estimated from amplification of reference gene primers within the assay. To quantify the absolute abundance of each unique TCRbeta CDR3 rearrangement, sequence reads were collapsed and filtered. For each sample, productive Simpson clonality was calculated as the square root of Simpson's diversity index over productive rearrangements. TCRdb mirrors the immuneACCESS table, restricted to in-frame sequences. Some clones are absent from its copies; in checked studies, under half trace to an unresolved V gene, and the reason for the others is unknown. V and J calls and clone size come straight from that table; D and trimming were deduced from the DNA. A total of 130,000 or so clones appear in this sample, 70% to 85% of them only once. The ten largest clonotypes hold around 2.7% of the sample.

These data come from a study of blood T cell repertoires in COVID-19 (TCRdb year 2020). Context from the whole study: Collaborator samples came from the United States, Italy and Spain and covered acute and convalescent phases of COVID-19. The prospective study material was composed of cDNA or gDNA derived from T cells, B-cell-depleted T cells, or PBMCs. The dataset comprised deeply sampled blood TCRbeta repertoires from subjects exposed to, actively infected with, or recovered from COVID-19. The repertoires were made available in a free public database intended to serve as a resource for research on the immune response to SARS-CoV-2. The samples were drawn from the first 160 participants of the ongoing ImmuneRACE study and from over a thousand subjects provided by 6 global collaborators. Sample metadata almost always included a de-identified subject ID, COVID-19 status, age in years and sex. HLA class I and class II types, where available, came from metadata supplied by the sample provider rather than from assay-based typing. General conclusions and limits of the study: The quantity of clinical and demographic metadata differed by source and by participant and was supplied without curation.

At the junction V is shortened by 5 bases and J by 8 bases, with 15 bases in between. The germline V gene (reference sequence) provides CDR1 SEHNR and CDR2 FQNEAQ. The CDR3 spans 13 residues, from the cysteine through the phenylalanine. This entry keeps only the CDR3 DNA: 39 bases, framed from base 1. This receptor was taken from a woman aged 80 or over with acute or convalescent COVID-19. This chain is built from TRBV7-9 and TRBJ1-2; a confident D gene designation cannot be given. Material: peripheral blood. This receptor has the CDR3 CASSVSGPQGYTF. The DNA reads as follows: TGTGCCAGCAGCGTTTCAGGCCCCCAAGGCTACACCTTC.